This TCR beta chain is drawn from a study of T cell responses to AZD1222 COVID-19 vaccine. This clone was counted once. The antigen remains undetermined. Germline V gives CDR1 SGHTA, CDR2 FQGNSA. V shed 5 bases and J shed 15 bases, with 20 bases lying between them. CDR3 length equals 13 residues. Some clones are missing from TCRdb's copy, which holds only in-frame ones; the method was immunoSEQ multiplex PCR. Seen here are 120,000 to 150,000 clones, about 90% observed once, and the top ten hold around 3.8%. The study, taken as a whole, reports: Donors were chiefly white British, with a greater number of females, and clonal diversity was perhaps underestimated. Close to half of all spike-specific TCRs reportedly target regions of the variants that are unmutated.

The chain carries TRBV7-2 and TRBJ2-4, with D possibly being TRBD2 (7 bases). Sequencing used peripheral blood, obtained 28 days after the second AZD1222 dose. The source of this sequence is an adult who received the AZD1222 COVID-19 vaccine. DNA for the CDR3: TGTGCCAGCAGCCCCCCGGGTGGGGGGGGCTCGTACTTC. Protein sequence: CASSPPGGGGSYF.